Sequencing of this T cell receptor beta chain was carried out in a study of T cells in Graves' hyperthyroidism and ophthalmopathy. On this clonotype: Its antigen is unknown.

This CDR3 spans 16 amino acids. Germline V CDR1 and CDR2: MNHNS, SASEGT. V gave up 7 bases and J gave up 0 bases, with 17 bases separating them. General study results and limits: The model identified upcoming ophthalmopathy a median approximately six months ahead of onset.

It was uncontrolled infection, other autoimmune disease, pregnancy or lactation that excluded patients. Cells are PBMCs isolated from 9 to 10 ml of fresh blood. TCR beta CDR3 sequences were amplified from RNA transcripts. The HTBI set primed first-round TCR CDR3 RT-PCR. TCRdb itself ran the multiplex PCR reads through MiXCR, one entry per CDR3 protein. Among hundreds of thousands of distinct CDR3 sequences listed, about 15% were seen once. Sequences were obtained from blood. The TCR originated in a woman younger than 45 with Graves' hyperthyroidism. The rearrangement joins TRBV6-1 to TRBJ2-3, with a tentative D call TRBD1 (5 bases). Written as DNA, the CDR3 is TGTGCCAGCAACAGGCCCTTCCTCACTAGCACAGATACGCAGTATTTT. Amino acids: CASNRPFLTSTDTQYF.